This T cell receptor beta chain is from a study of vaccination effects on CD4 cells after COVID-19. About the study: It was two doses of either the BNT162b2 or mRNA-1273 vaccine that participants received.

Worth noting for this clone: What it recognizes is unknown.

Antigen-specific CD4+ T cells were expanded with viral peptide pools in the ViraFEST assay before sequencing. The culture ran for about 10 days, and then CD4+ T cells were isolated. Vaccine recipients, nucleocapsid antibody negative, had no prior SARS-CoV-2 infection. Cultivation was performed at approximately 2.1 million PBMC per well with roughly 10 IU/ml IL-2 and 10 ug/ml peptides added. Researchers swapped half the medium for IL-2 medium on both days 3 and 7. Profiled with immunoSEQ multiplex PCR; TCRdb holds only in-frame clones, not every one. The data show 20,000 to 25,000 clones, with 65% to 85% seen just once and 9.1% held by the top ten. General study results and limits: Healthy vaccine recipients' vaccine-induced clones were almost all SARS-CoV-2 mono-reactive.

Germline V gives CDR1 LNHDA, CDR2 SQIVND (reference sequence). The junction had 13 bases not matched to a gene; V was cut back by 6 bases and J by 5 bases. This CDR3 spans 16 amino acids. The starting material was CD4+ T cells from PBMCs cultured with HCoV-NL63 spike peptides, obtained before COVID-19 vaccination. This TCR was recovered from a human donor who received a COVID-19 vaccine. V and J are TRBV19 and TRBJ2-1, with 7 positions matching TRBD1. Here the CDR3 DNA reads TGTGCCAGTAGAACCCCCAAGGGGGCGCTTGACAATGAGCAGTTCTTC. Translation: CASRTPKGALDNEQFF.